The clone carrying this T cell receptor (beta chain) occurred once. What it binds is unknown. This record comes from a study of post-analysis software for immune sequencing data. Study at large: The disease courses covered relapsing-remitting, secondary progressive and progressive-relapsing multiple sclerosis.

Study observations and caveats: The normalized Chao1 diversity of multiple sclerosis patients was significantly lower than that of controls. TRBV segments more frequent in patients than in controls numbered five and included TRBV5-6, TRBV5-1 and TRBV20-1. Analysis by F measure revealed that same-batch samples clustered strongly together.

Included in the TCR beta cDNA libraries were unique molecular identifiers. A population of roughly 0.9 to 11 million T cells gave rise to roughly 0.5 million cDNA molecules. TCRdb re-called the PCR reads with MiXCR, one entry per CDR3 protein. The table lists about 260,000 distinct CDR3 sequences, less than 40% of them singletons, with 4% to 6% in the top ten. Germline loops: CDR1 DFQATT, CDR2 SNEGSKA (reference sequence). The CDR3 extends over 19 amino acids. This TCR was recovered from a girl aged 10 to 17 with multiple sclerosis. Sequences were obtained from blood. The V gene is TRBV20-1, the J gene TRBJ2-5; TRBD2 agrees at 12 bases. The DNA end favors TRBJ2-7, so the J call may be wrong. Here the CDR3 reads CSARNNPGLAGILAYEQYF. The CDR3 nucleotides read TGCAGTGCCAGGAATAATCCGGGACTAGCGGGTATTCTCGCCTACGAGCAGTACTTC.